A single TCR beta chain is shown here with its context. This specimen comes from a study of blood T cell repertoires in COVID-19. Study-wide context: COVID-19 samples collected from the United States, Italy and Spain covered acute and convalescent phases. The cDNA or gDNA used as material had been derived from T cells, B-cell-depleted T cells, or PBMCs.

Trimming removed 4 bases at V and 9 bases at J, with 13 bases between. CDR3 length: 13 amino acids. Germline V gene lookup returns CDR1 GTSNPN and CDR2 SVGIG (reference sequence). Study processing details: By means of reference gene primer amplification, nucleated cell counts were estimated. The repertoire was sequenced with immunoSEQ multiplex PCR; TCRdb's copy has only in-frame clones and lacks some. V and J calls and clone size are as listed in that table; D and trimming were resolved from the DNA. The repertoire has tens of thousands of clones, about four fifths of them found once; the top ten carry roughly a sixth.

The gene calls are TRBV30 and TRBJ1-6; D remains ambiguous. The receptor was isolated from a man aged 65 to 79 with active COVID-19. What was sequenced was peripheral blood. CDR3 in amino acids: CAWTVSGGSPLHF. As DNA, the CDR3 is TGTGCCTGGACCGTGAGCGGAGGTTCACCCCTCCACTTT.